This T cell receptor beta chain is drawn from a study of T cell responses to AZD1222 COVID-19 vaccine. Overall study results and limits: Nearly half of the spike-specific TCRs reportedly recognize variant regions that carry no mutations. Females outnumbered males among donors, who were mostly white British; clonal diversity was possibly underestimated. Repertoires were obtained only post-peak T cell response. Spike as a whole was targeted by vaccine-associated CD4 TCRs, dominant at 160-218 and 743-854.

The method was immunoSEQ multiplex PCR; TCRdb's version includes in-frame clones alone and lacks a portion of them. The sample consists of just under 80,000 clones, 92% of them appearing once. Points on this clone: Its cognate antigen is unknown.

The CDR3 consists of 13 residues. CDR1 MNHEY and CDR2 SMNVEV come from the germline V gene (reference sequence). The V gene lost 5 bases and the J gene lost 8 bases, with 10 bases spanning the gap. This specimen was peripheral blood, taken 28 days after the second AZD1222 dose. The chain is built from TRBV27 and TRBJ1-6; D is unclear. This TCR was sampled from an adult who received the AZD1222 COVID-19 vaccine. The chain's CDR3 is CASSPYGYSPLHF. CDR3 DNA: TGTGCCAGCAGTCCCTATGGCTATTCACCCCTCCACTTT.